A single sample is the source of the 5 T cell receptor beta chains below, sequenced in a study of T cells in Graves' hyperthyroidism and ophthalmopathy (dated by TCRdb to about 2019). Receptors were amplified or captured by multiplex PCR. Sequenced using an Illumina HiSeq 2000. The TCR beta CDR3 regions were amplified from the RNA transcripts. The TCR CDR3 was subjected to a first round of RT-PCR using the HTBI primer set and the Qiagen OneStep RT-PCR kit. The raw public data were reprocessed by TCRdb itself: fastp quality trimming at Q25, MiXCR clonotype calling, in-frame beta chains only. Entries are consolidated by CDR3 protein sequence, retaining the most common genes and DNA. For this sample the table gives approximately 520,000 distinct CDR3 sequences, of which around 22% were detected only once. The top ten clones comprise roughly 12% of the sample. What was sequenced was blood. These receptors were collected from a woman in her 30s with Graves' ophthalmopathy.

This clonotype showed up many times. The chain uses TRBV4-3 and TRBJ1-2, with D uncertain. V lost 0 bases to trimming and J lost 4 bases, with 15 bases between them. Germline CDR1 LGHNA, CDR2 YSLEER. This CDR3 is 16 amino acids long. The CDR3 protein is CASSQDSDRGSYGYTF. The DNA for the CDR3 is TGCGCCAGCAGCCAAGATTCGGACCGAGGATCCTATGGCTACACCTTC.

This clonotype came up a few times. CDR3 in amino acids: CASSHDRGRNYGYTF. In DNA form, the CDR3 reads TGCGCCAGCAGCCATGACAGGGGACGGAACTATGGCTACACCTTC. V usage is TRBV4-1 and J usage is TRBJ1-2; 8 bases are shared with TRBD1. This CDR3 has 15 amino acids. The V segment lost 3 bases and the J segment 2 bases; nucleotides outside the gene matches: 5. Per germline, CDR1 MGHRA and CDR2 YSYEKL.

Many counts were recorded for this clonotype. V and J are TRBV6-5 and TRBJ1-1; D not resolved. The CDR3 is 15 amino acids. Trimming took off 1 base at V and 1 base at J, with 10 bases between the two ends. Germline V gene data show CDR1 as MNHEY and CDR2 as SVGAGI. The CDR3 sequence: CASSYLGQKNTEAFF. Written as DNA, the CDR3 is TGTGCCAGCAGTTACTTAGGGCAGAAGAACACTGAAGCTTTCTTT.

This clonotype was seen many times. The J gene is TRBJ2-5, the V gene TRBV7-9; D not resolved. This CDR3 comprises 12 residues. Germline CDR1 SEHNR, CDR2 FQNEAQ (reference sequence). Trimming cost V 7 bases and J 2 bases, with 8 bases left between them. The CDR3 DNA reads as TGTGCCAGCAACTGGATGCAAGAGACCCAGTACTTC. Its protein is CASNWMQETQYF.

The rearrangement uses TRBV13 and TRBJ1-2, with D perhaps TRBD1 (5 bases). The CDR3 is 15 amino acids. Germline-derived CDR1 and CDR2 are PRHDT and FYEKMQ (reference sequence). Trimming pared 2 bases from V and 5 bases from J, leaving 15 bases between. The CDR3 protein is CASSLIGSRGYGYTF. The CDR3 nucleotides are TGTGCCAGCAGCTTAATCGGCAGCCGGGGGTATGGCTACACCTTC.